This TCR beta chain was documented in a study of response to subunit inactivated influenza vaccine. In its sample, this clonotype was seen a few times. MiXCR, run by TCRdb on the RT-PCR reads, gives a single entry per CDR3 protein. Of 450,000 to 550,000 distinct CDR3 sequences listed, roughly 23% are singletons. CDR1 and CDR2 from the germline V gene are SGHTA and FQGNSA. The V segment lost 2 bases and the J segment 3 bases; nucleotides outside the gene matches: 8. The CDR3 is made up of 16 amino acids. The sequencing here drew on CD4+ T cells sorted from PBMCs, taken around 5 days after vaccination. V usage is TRBV7-2 and J usage is TRBJ2-3; 7 bases fit TRBD2. The clonotype comes from a man between 45 and 60 years old who received an inactivated influenza vaccine. The CDR3: CASSLLWSRGTDTQYF. CDR3 in DNA: TGTGCCAGCAGCTTACTCTGGTCGCGGGGGACAGATACGCAGTATTTT. The variable domain in full, with the rest retrieved from reference TRBV7-2 and TRBJ2-3, is GAGVSQSPSNKVTEKGKDVELRCDPISGHTALYWYRQSLGQGLEFLIYFQGNSAPDKSGLPSDRFSAERTGGSVSTLTIQRTQQEDSAVYLCASSLLWSRGTDTQYFGPGTRLTVL.